This TCR beta chain was sequenced during a study of cytomegalovirus exposure and HLA in healthy donors. Study-level results: Most TCR sequences were uncommon, yet certain public TCRs appeared in many donors. TRBV6-2, TRBV6-3 and other indistinguishable V segments were excluded.

On this clone: Its antigen is still unknown.

Deletions cut 4 bases from V and 4 bases from J, with 8 bases between. Looked up from germline, CDR1 is SGHTS and CDR2 is YDEGEE. This CDR3 region has 13 residues. The PCR had 60 Vbeta and 13 Jbeta primers. Libraries were prepared by immunoSEQ multiplex PCR; TCRdb keeps only in-frame clonotypes and omits some of them. Of some 150,000 clones in the sample, almost 80% were seen once. Though probably carrying unrecorded immune exposures, donors were nominally healthy at sampling. Specimen: PBMCs. The sequence was collected from a male donor in good health and CMV-seronegative. J is TRBJ2-2 and V is TRBV5-8; unclear D gene. Here the CDR3 reads CASSVSSTGELFF. CDR3 DNA sequence: TGTGCCAGCAGCGTGTCATCCACCGGGGAGCTGTTTTTT.